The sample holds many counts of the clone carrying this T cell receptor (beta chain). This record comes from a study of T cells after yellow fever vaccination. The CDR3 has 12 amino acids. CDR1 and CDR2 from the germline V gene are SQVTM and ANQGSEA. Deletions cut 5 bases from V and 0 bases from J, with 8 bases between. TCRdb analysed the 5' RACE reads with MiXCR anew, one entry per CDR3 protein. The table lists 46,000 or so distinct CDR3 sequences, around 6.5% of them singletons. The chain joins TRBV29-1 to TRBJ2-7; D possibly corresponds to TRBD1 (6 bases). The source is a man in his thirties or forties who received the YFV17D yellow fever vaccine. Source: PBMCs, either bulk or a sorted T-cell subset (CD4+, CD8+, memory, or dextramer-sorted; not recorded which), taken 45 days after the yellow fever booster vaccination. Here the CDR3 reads CSVTGTSYEQYF. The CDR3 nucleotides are TGCAGCGTTACAGGGACCTCCTACGAGCAGTACTTC.